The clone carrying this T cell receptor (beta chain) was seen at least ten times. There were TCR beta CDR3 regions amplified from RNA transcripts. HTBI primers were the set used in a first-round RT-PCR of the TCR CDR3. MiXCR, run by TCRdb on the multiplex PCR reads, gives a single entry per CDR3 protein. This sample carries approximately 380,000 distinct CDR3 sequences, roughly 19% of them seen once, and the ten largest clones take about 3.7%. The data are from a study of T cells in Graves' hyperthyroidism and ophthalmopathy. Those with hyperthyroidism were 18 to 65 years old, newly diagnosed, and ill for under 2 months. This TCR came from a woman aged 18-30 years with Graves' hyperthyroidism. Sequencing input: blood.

CDR3 bases: TGTGCCAGCAGTTTCCCCCTCCAGACAGCACAAGAGACCCAGTACTTC. Protein: CASSFPLQTAQETQYF. The gene calls are TRBV28 and TRBJ2-5; D might be TRBD1 (5 bases). The CDR3 contains 16 residues. V was cut by 3 bases and J by 2 bases, with 16 bases left in between. Germline values: CDR1 MDHEN, CDR2 SYDVKM.